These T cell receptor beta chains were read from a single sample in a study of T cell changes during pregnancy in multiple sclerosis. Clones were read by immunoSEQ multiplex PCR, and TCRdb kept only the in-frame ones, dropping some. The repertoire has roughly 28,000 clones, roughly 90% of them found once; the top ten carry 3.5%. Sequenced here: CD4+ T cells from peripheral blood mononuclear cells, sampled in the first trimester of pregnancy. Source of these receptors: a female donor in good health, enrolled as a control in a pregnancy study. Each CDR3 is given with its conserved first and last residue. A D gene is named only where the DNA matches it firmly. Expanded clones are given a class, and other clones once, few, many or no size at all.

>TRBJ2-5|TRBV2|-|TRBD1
TGTGCCAGCAGTATAGGACAGGCAGAGACCCAGTACTTC
CASSIGQAETQYF
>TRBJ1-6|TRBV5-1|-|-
TGCGCCAGCAGGCAGGCGCCGAGCTCCTATAATTCACCCCTCCACTTT
CASRQAPSSYNSPLHF
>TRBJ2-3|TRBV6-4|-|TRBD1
TGTGCCAGCAGTAGGGACAGTCCAGATACGCAGTATTTT
CASSRDSPDTQYF
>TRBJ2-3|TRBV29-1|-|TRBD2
TGCAGCGCTTCCCGTAGCGGGGATACGCAGTATTTT
CSASRSGDTQYF
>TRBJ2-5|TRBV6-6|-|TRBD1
TGTGCCAGCAGTTACTTCCGGACAGGGGGGGAGACCCAGTACTTC
CASSYFRTGGETQYF
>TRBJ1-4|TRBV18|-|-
TGTGCCAGCTCACCGACAGCAACTAATGAAAAACTGTTTTTT
CASSPTATNEKLFF
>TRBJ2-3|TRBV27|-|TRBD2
TGTGCCAGCAGTTCGACCAGCGGGGGACTTTTGGGAGATACGCAGTATTTT
CASSSTSGGLLGDTQYF
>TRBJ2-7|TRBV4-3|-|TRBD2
TGCGCCAGCAGCCAAGCCACTGCGGGGGGGACCTACGAGCAGTACTTC
CASSQATAGGTYEQYF
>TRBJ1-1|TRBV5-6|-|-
TGTGCCAGCAGCTTGTTCGTGAACACTGAAGCTTTCTTT
CASSLFVNTEAFF
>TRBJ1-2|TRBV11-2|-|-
TGTGCCAGCAGCCCTTTGGGGGGGTATGGCTACACCTTC
CASSPLGGYGYTF
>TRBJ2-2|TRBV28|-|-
TGTGCCAGCAGTTTCCAACGGAGTCTTACGATGAACACCGGGGAGCTGTTTTTT
CASSFQRSLTMNTGELFF
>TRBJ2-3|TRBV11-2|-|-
TGTGCCAGCAGCCCCAGGGGTGGCGATACGCAGTATTTT
CASSPRGGDTQYF
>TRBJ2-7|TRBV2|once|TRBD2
TGTGCCAGCAGCACTAGCGGGGCCGGGAGGGAGCAGTACTTC
CASSTSGAGREQYF
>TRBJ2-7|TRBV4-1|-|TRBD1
TGCGCCAGCAGCGGGACAGGGGGCGTCGAGCAGTACTTC
CASSGTGGVEQYF
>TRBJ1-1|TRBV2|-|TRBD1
TGTGCCAGCAGGGGACAGGGAGGAACTGAAGCTTTCTTT
CASRGQGGTEAFF
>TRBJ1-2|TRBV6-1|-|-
TGTGCCAGCAGTGAATCCCCCCAGGGTGATGGCTACACCTTC
CASSESPQGDGYTF
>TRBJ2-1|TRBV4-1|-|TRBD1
TGCGCCAGCAGCCAAGACTTCCGGGACAGGGTCATTAATGAGCAGTTCTTC
CASSQDFRDRVINEQFF
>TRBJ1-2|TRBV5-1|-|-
TGCGCCAGCAGCTTGGACGGACTCTATGGCTACACCTTC
CASSLDGLYGYTF
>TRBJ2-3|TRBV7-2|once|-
TGTGCCAGCAGCCCGGGACTCGGCACAGATACGCAGTATTTT
CASSPGLGTDTQYF
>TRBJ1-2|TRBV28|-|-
TGTGCCAGCAGCCCAGGTTATGGCTACACCTTC
CASSPGYGYTF
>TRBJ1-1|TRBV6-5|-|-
TGTGCCAGCAGTTACTCGCGGGGAGACACTGAAGCTTTCTTT
CASSYSRGDTEAFF
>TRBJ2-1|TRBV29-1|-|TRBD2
TGCAGGGCCTTTGAGGCGGGGGAGGGTGAGCAGTTCTTC
CRAFEAGEGEQFF
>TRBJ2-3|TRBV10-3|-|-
TGTGCCATCAGAGGGCAGGGTGCAGATACGCAGTATTTT
CAIRGQGADTQYF
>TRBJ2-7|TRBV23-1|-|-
TGCGCCAGCAGTCAAAAAAAAGCGCCCAACGAGCAGTACTTC
CASSQKKAPNEQYF
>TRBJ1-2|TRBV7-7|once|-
TGTGCTAGCAGCTTAGGACACGAAATCAACTATGGCTACACCTTC
CASSLGHEINYGYTF
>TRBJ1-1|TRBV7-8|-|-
TGTGCCAGCAGCACCCCCACCGGGGGCACTGAAGCTTTCTTT
CASSTPTGGTEAFF
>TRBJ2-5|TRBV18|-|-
TGTGCCAGCTCACTACCGGGACTCTCCGGTTGGCGGGCCCAGTACTTC
CASSLPGLSGWRAQYF
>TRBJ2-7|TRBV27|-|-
TGTGCCAGCAGTTTAGCGGGACTGTACGAGCAGTACTTC
CASSLAGLYEQYF
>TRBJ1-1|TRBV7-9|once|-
TGTGCCGGCAGCTTGCAGGTTGAAGCTTTCTTT
CAGSLQVEAFF
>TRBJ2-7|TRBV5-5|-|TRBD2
TGTGCCAGCAGCGTGGGTTTGTCTAGCGGTTCCTACGAGCAGTACTTC
CASSVGLSSGSYEQYF